Listed below are T cell receptor beta chains from one sample, sequenced in a study of blood T cell repertoires in COVID-19. Clones were read by immunoSEQ multiplex PCR, and TCRdb kept only the in-frame ones, dropping some. The sample lists about 280,000 clones; about 80% were seen once. The specimen sequenced was peripheral blood. Receptors were obtained from a woman between 50 and 59 years old who had recovered from COVID-19. Both conserved end residues are part of each CDR3. The D gene is left open where the match is weak. Clone size, where shown, is once, few, many, or a class for clones that have expanded.

d_call: TRBD1
j_call: TRBJ1-1
clone_size: -
v_call: TRBV28
cdr3_aa: CASSSPGQGMDTEAFF
cdr3_nt: TGTGCCAGCAGTTCGCCGGGACAGGGGATGGACACTGAAGCTTTCTTT

d_call: TRBD2
j_call: TRBJ2-2
clone_size: once
v_call: TRBV3-1/TRBV3-2
cdr3_aa: CASSRLAGGPEGGELFF
cdr3_nt: TGTGCCAGCAGCCGGCTAGCGGGGGGGCCCGAGGGCGGGGAGCTGTTTTTT

d_call: -
j_call: TRBJ2-7
clone_size: -
v_call: TRBV7-2
cdr3_aa: CASSSEVIAASYEQYF
cdr3_nt: TGTGCCAGCAGCTCGGAGGTGATAGCGGCTTCCTACGAGCAGTACTTC

d_call: -
j_call: TRBJ2-5
clone_size: -
v_call: TRBV23-1
cdr3_aa: CASSQLSESETQYF
cdr3_nt: TGCGCCAGCAGTCAATTGAGCGAATCCGAGACCCAGTACTTC

d_call: TRBD2
j_call: TRBJ2-3
clone_size: many
v_call: TRBV6-4
cdr3_aa: CASSDSSGGATDTQYF
cdr3_nt: TGTGCCAGCAGTGACTCTAGCGGGGGGGCCACAGATACGCAGTATTTT

d_call: -
j_call: TRBJ2-7
clone_size: few
v_call: TRBV6-5
cdr3_aa: CASSYSRAGAYEQYF
cdr3_nt: TGTGCCAGCAGTTACTCAAGGGCAGGGGCCTACGAGCAGTACTTC

d_call: TRBD1
j_call: TRBJ2-5
clone_size: once
v_call: TRBV19
cdr3_aa: CASNGRGRETQYF
cdr3_nt: TGTGCCAGTAACGGCAGGGGGCGGGAGACCCAGTACTTC

d_call: TRBD1
j_call: TRBJ1-2
clone_size: -
v_call: TRBV12-3/TRBV12-4
cdr3_aa: CASRPGQDYGYTF
cdr3_nt: TGTGCCAGCAGGCCGGGACAGGACTATGGCTACACCTTC

d_call: -
j_call: TRBJ1-5
clone_size: -
v_call: TRBV2
cdr3_aa: CASSGTGNQPQHF
cdr3_nt: TGTGCCAGCAGTGGGACGGGGAATCAGCCCCAGCATTTT

d_call: TRBD1
j_call: TRBJ1-2
clone_size: -
v_call: TRBV19
cdr3_aa: CASSPLWDRSLGGYTF
cdr3_nt: TGTGCCAGTAGTCCCCTGTGGGACAGGAGCCTGGGTGGCTACACCTTC

d_call: TRBD1
j_call: TRBJ2-2
clone_size: -
v_call: TRBV11-2
cdr3_aa: CASSYPGQGMDGELFF
cdr3_nt: TGTGCCAGCAGCTACCCGGGACAGGGGATGGACGGGGAGCTGTTTTTT

d_call: TRBD1
j_call: TRBJ1-5
clone_size: -
v_call: TRBV28
cdr3_aa: CASSYQSRGFNQPQHF
cdr3_nt: TGTGCCAGCAGTTACCAGTCCAGGGGGTTCAATCAGCCCCAGCATTTT

d_call: -
j_call: TRBJ1-2
clone_size: -
v_call: TRBV18
cdr3_aa: CASSPRAGYGYTF
cdr3_nt: TGTGCCAGCTCACCAAGGGCGGGCTATGGCTACACCTTC

d_call: TRBD1
j_call: TRBJ2-3
clone_size: -
v_call: TRBV6-4
cdr3_aa: CASSVTGGADTQYF
cdr3_nt: TGTGCCAGCAGTGTCACAGGGGGCGCAGATACGCAGTATTTT

d_call: TRBD2
j_call: TRBJ2-7
clone_size: -
v_call: TRBV3-1/TRBV3-2
cdr3_aa: CASSPIAGSYEQYF
cdr3_nt: TGTGCCAGCAGCCCCATAGCGGGAAGCTACGAGCAGTACTTC

d_call: TRBD1
j_call: TRBJ1-2
clone_size: -
v_call: TRBV5-1
cdr3_aa: CATGDRPDLNYGYTF
cdr3_nt: TGCGCCACCGGGGACAGACCGGACCTTAACTATGGCTACACCTTC

d_call: TRBD2
j_call: TRBJ2-3
clone_size: -
v_call: TRBV5-4
cdr3_aa: CASSLERGALTDTQYF
cdr3_nt: TGTGCCAGCAGCTTGGAGCGGGGGGCTCTCACAGATACGCAGTATTTT

d_call: -
j_call: TRBJ1-2
clone_size: once
v_call: TRBV7-2
cdr3_aa: CASSLAEDGYGYTF
cdr3_nt: TGTGCCAGCAGCTTAGCGGAGGACGGGTATGGCTACACCTTC

d_call: -
j_call: TRBJ2-7
clone_size: once
v_call: TRBV24-1
cdr3_aa: CATSHGQTSNSYEQYF
cdr3_nt: TGTGCCACCAGTCACGGACAGACAAGCAACTCCTACGAGCAGTACTTC

d_call: TRBD1
j_call: TRBJ2-5
clone_size: -
v_call: TRBV18
cdr3_aa: CASSPPTGMIVKTQYF
cdr3_nt: TGTGCCAGCTCACCACCGACAGGGATGATTGTAAAGACCCAGTACTTC

d_call: -
j_call: TRBJ1-6
clone_size: -
v_call: TRBV6-1
cdr3_aa: CASSDLQGLNSPLHF
cdr3_nt: TGTGCCAGCAGTGATCTACAGGGACTAAATTCACCCCTCCACTTT

d_call: TRBD1
j_call: TRBJ1-6
clone_size: -
v_call: TRBV6-5
cdr3_aa: CASASGTGLSPLHF
cdr3_nt: TGTGCCAGCGCCTCCGGGACAGGTCTTTCACCCCTCCACTTT

d_call: TRBD1
j_call: TRBJ1-2
clone_size: -
v_call: TRBV28
cdr3_aa: CASSLGGTGAVNYGYTF
cdr3_nt: TGTGCCAGCAGTTTGGGGGGGACAGGGGCCGTTAACTATGGCTACACCTTC

d_call: TRBD1
j_call: TRBJ1-2
clone_size: -
v_call: TRBV27
cdr3_aa: CASSLVGGGQYGYTF
cdr3_nt: TGTGCCAGCAGTCTAGTCGGGGGGGGACAGTATGGCTACACCTTC

d_call: TRBD2
j_call: TRBJ2-1
clone_size: -
v_call: TRBV11-2
cdr3_aa: CASSLGGTSGYNEQFF
cdr3_nt: TGTGCCAGCAGCTTAGGTGGGACTAGCGGTTACAATGAGCAGTTCTTC

d_call: -
j_call: TRBJ2-5
clone_size: few
v_call: TRBV2
cdr3_aa: CASSEGGGETQYF
cdr3_nt: TGTGCCAGCAGTGAAGGGGGAGGAGAGACCCAGTACTTC

d_call: -
j_call: TRBJ2-1
clone_size: -
v_call: TRBV7-2
cdr3_aa: CASSWPAEGELDNEQFF
cdr3_nt: TGTGCCAGCAGCTGGCCGGCCGAGGGGGAGTTAGACAATGAGCAGTTCTTC

d_call: -
j_call: TRBJ1-5
clone_size: -
v_call: TRBV27
cdr3_aa: CASSRVNQPQHF
cdr3_nt: TGTGCCAGCAGTCGGGTCAATCAGCCCCAGCATTTT

d_call: TRBD2
j_call: TRBJ2-1
clone_size: -
v_call: TRBV7-2
cdr3_aa: CASSSLAGAYNEQFF
cdr3_nt: TGTGCCAGCAGCTCCTTAGCGGGGGCGTACAATGAGCAGTTCTTC

d_call: TRBD1
j_call: TRBJ1-5
clone_size: -
v_call: TRBV23-1
cdr3_aa: CASSPRTGINQPQHF
cdr3_nt: TGCGCCAGCAGTCCGAGGACAGGGATTAATCAGCCCCAGCATTTT

d_call: TRBD1
j_call: TRBJ1-4
clone_size: -
v_call: TRBV7-9
cdr3_aa: CASGPGQPQEKLFF
cdr3_nt: TGTGCCAGCGGCCCGGGACAGCCTCAAGAAAAACTGTTTTTT

d_call: -
j_call: TRBJ2-1
clone_size: -
v_call: TRBV2
cdr3_aa: CASSADRQAHNEQFF
cdr3_nt: TGTGCCAGCAGTGCCGATCGACAGGCCCACAATGAGCAGTTCTTC

d_call: -
j_call: TRBJ2-5
clone_size: -
v_call: TRBV2
cdr3_aa: CASIKTEGETQYF
cdr3_nt: TGTGCCAGCATCAAAACGGAGGGCGAGACCCAGTACTTC

d_call: TRBD1
j_call: TRBJ2-2
clone_size: -
v_call: TRBV24-1
cdr3_aa: CATSPLTGGLTGELFF
cdr3_nt: TGTGCCACCAGCCCTCTAACAGGGGGTTTAACCGGGGAGCTGTTTTTT

d_call: -
j_call: TRBJ2-7
clone_size: -
v_call: TRBV27
cdr3_aa: CASSLSGVQSYEQYF
cdr3_nt: TGTGCCAGCAGTTTATCGGGCGTGCAAAGCTACGAGCAGTACTTC

d_call: -
j_call: TRBJ1-4
clone_size: -
v_call: TRBV19
cdr3_aa: CASSTSSATVSEKLFF
cdr3_nt: TGTGCCAGTAGTACCTCATCAGCGACGGTGAGCGAAAAACTGTTTTTT

d_call: TRBD2
j_call: TRBJ2-7
clone_size: few
v_call: TRBV9
cdr3_aa: CASSVGPAGTNEQYF
cdr3_nt: TGTGCCAGCAGCGTAGGCCCAGCGGGGACCAACGAGCAGTACTTC

d_call: -
j_call: TRBJ1-2
clone_size: -
v_call: TRBV3-1/TRBV3-2
cdr3_aa: CASSQAGNGYTF
cdr3_nt: TGTGCCAGCAGCCAAGCAGGGAATGGCTACACCTTC

d_call: -
j_call: TRBJ2-2
clone_size: -
v_call: TRBV28
cdr3_aa: CASSPPGVYTGELFF
cdr3_nt: TGTGCCAGCAGCCCACCAGGGGTTTACACCGGGGAGCTGTTTTTT

d_call: -
j_call: TRBJ2-3
clone_size: -
v_call: TRBV3-1/TRBV3-2
cdr3_aa: CASSQQVSTDTQYF
cdr3_nt: TGTGCCAGCTCCCAACAGGTTAGCACAGATACGCAGTATTTT

d_call: -
j_call: TRBJ2-7
clone_size: -
v_call: TRBV9
cdr3_aa: CASSVGLASRLPYEQYF
cdr3_nt: TGTGCCAGCAGCGTAGGCCTAGCTTCACGGCTCCCCTACGAGCAGTACTTC

d_call: TRBD1
j_call: TRBJ2-7
clone_size: -
v_call: TRBV7-2
cdr3_aa: CASSSDRASYEQYF
cdr3_nt: TGTGCCAGCAGCTCCGACAGGGCCTCCTACGAGCAGTACTTC

d_call: -
j_call: TRBJ2-1
clone_size: -
v_call: TRBV6-5
cdr3_aa: CASSYSTRHQFF
cdr3_nt: TGTGCCAGCAGTTACTCGACTAGACATCAGTTCTTC

d_call: TRBD2
j_call: TRBJ2-1
clone_size: -
v_call: TRBV2
cdr3_aa: CASMASGRGDEQFF
cdr3_nt: TGTGCCAGCATGGCTAGCGGGAGGGGGGATGAGCAGTTCTTC

d_call: -
j_call: TRBJ2-7
clone_size: -
v_call: TRBV19
cdr3_aa: CASSMGREYEQYF
cdr3_nt: TGTGCCAGTAGTATGGGGAGAGAGTACGAGCAGTACTTC

d_call: TRBD2
j_call: TRBJ2-1
clone_size: -
v_call: TRBV19
cdr3_aa: CASSLEGGPWNEQFF
cdr3_nt: TGTGCCAGTAGTTTGGAGGGAGGGCCGTGGAATGAGCAGTTCTTC

d_call: TRBD2
j_call: TRBJ2-6
clone_size: -
v_call: TRBV4-2
cdr3_aa: CASSQLAGQLSGANVLTF
cdr3_nt: TGTGCCAGCAGCCAACTAGCGGGACAGCTCTCTGGGGCCAACGTCCTGACTTTC

d_call: TRBD1
j_call: TRBJ1-5
clone_size: -
v_call: TRBV19
cdr3_aa: CASSRPTGIYSNQPQHF
cdr3_nt: TGTGCCAGTAGTAGACCGACAGGGATTTATAGCAATCAGCCCCAGCATTTT

d_call: TRBD1
j_call: TRBJ1-2
clone_size: -
v_call: TRBV9
cdr3_aa: CASSGTGPTGYTF
cdr3_nt: TGTGCCAGCAGCGGGACAGGGCCCACTGGCTACACCTTC

d_call: -
j_call: TRBJ1-2
clone_size: -
v_call: TRBV6-6
cdr3_aa: CAAGVGGPYGYTF
cdr3_nt: TGTGCCGCCGGGGTGGGGGGACCCTATGGCTACACCTTC

d_call: -
j_call: TRBJ2-1
clone_size: -
v_call: TRBV5-4
cdr3_aa: CASSMVGSSYNEQFF
cdr3_nt: TGTGCCAGCAGTATGGTGGGCAGCTCCTACAATGAGCAGTTCTTC

d_call: TRBD2
j_call: TRBJ2-3
clone_size: -
v_call: TRBV9
cdr3_aa: CASSVDALAGFSLQYF
cdr3_nt: TGTGCCAGCAGCGTAGATGCACTAGCGGGATTCAGTCTCCAGTATTTT

d_call: TRBD1
j_call: TRBJ2-1
clone_size: few
v_call: TRBV24-1
cdr3_aa: CATSDDRGQYNEQFF
cdr3_nt: TGTGCCACCAGTGATGACAGGGGGCAATACAATGAGCAGTTCTTC

d_call: TRBD2
j_call: TRBJ2-4
clone_size: -
v_call: TRBV6-1
cdr3_aa: CASSEVATSGGKNIQYF
cdr3_nt: TGTGCCAGCAGTGAAGTCGCGACTAGCGGGGGGAAAAACATTCAGTACTTC

d_call: TRBD1
j_call: TRBJ1-5
clone_size: -
v_call: TRBV6-1
cdr3_aa: CASSEGGQGKLTQHF
cdr3_nt: TGTGCCAGCAGTGAAGGTGGACAGGGAAAATTGACCCAGCATTTT

d_call: TRBD1
j_call: TRBJ2-1
clone_size: -
v_call: TRBV27
cdr3_aa: CASRGQGPYNEQFF
cdr3_nt: TGTGCCAGCAGGGGACAGGGCCCCTACAATGAGCAGTTCTTC

d_call: -
j_call: TRBJ2-2
clone_size: -
v_call: TRBV19
cdr3_aa: CASSIDRGFTGELFF
cdr3_nt: TGTGCCAGTAGTATAGACAGGGGTTTCACCGGGGAGCTGTTTTTT

d_call: -
j_call: TRBJ1-2
clone_size: -
v_call: TRBV9
cdr3_aa: CASSVGPGVPGSINYGYTF
cdr3_nt: TGTGCCAGCAGCGTAGGACCGGGAGTTCCAGGGAGCATTAACTATGGCTACACCTTC

d_call: TRBD2
j_call: TRBJ2-7
clone_size: -
v_call: TRBV9
cdr3_aa: CASSASGSEQYF
cdr3_nt: TGTGCCAGCAGCGCAAGCGGGAGCGAGCAGTACTTC